This TCR beta chain was obtained from a study of a mutant IDH1 vaccine in newly diagnosed glioma. In the study overall: First vaccine doses came 4-6 weeks after radiotherapy alone, or with temozolomide cycles. Former treatment meant radiotherapy, temozolomide, or both; the majority had gotten both. Males made up 62.5% and females around 38% of treated patients, whose mean age was roughly 40 years.

Regarding the study as a whole: Pseudoprogression appeared independent of alterations in top peripheral clonotypes.

TCRdb keeps only in-frame clones here, not all; method: immunoSEQ multiplex PCR. The repertoire holds 110,000 or so clones, with approximately 87% as singletons. About this clone: Its antigen is unidentified.

The V and J ends lost 4 bases and 9 bases, in that order; junction bases with no gene match: 8. CDR1 is SGHAT, CDR2 FQDESV, per germline (reference sequence). This CDR3 is 15 amino acids long. The time point: week 11, during vaccination. Topical imiquimod accompanied each vaccine dose, which consisted of 300 ug of mutant IDH1 20-mer peptide. This chain links TRBV11-1 with TRBJ1-6; 8 bases fit TRBD1. The clonotype comes from a woman aged 45 to 65 with glioma. The sample in question was PBMCs, obtained from a glioma patient whose treatment included an IDH1 peptide vaccine. DNA for the CDR3: TGTGCCAGCAGCTCAGGACAGGGTAGAAGTTCACCCCTCCACTTT. Translated: CASSSGQGRSSPLHF.